Detailed here is one T cell receptor beta chain. This clone has a handful of counts. Its antigen is unknown. Base qualities are missing; no much larger clone stands one base away. This specimen's time point label, interpreted: roughly 24 weeks on oral tofacitinib. The treatment or condition label, read with the paper, signifies: oral pan-JAK inhibitor, 5-10 mg twice daily. Lesional scalp punch biopsies and peripheral blood were obtained from alopecia areata patients. PBMCs were separated by density centrifugation and stained for CD3, CD4 and CD8, after which CD4+ and CD8+ T cells were sorted on a FACSAria. From the cysteine up to the phenylalanine, the CDR3 has a length of 13 residues. The DNA shown is the 39-base CDR3, in frame from base 1. The germline V gene yields SGHRS for CDR1 and YFSETQ for CDR2. Trimming removed 4 bases from V and 4 bases from J, leaving 10 bases between the germline ends. This specimen comes from a study of CD8+ T cells in alopecia areata (dated by TCRdb to the late 2010s). In terms of the full investigation: The treated patients took part in an open-label pilot trial in which moderate-to-severe alopecia areata was treated with oral tofacitinib at 5 to 10 mg twice daily. Patients received tofacitinib for 6 to 18 months and were then followed off drug for 6 months to check for delayed response and recurrence. Disease severity in treated patients was measured with the SALT score, which quantifies the percentage of affected scalp surface area. In both human patients and the C3H/HeJ mouse model, the study applied high-throughput TCRbeta sequencing to look at T cell clonal expansion in alopecia areata. Human TCRbeta sequencing covered scalp tissue and sorted CD4+ and CD8+ peripheral blood T cells from patchy and totalis/universalis alopecia areata patients and healthy controls. Biopsies were taken from tofacitinib-treated patients at baseline and again at 4 and 24 weeks into treatment, and several of those patients also had a later scalp biopsy. Clonality in the scalp was compared among normal scalp (n=4), patchy alopecia areata scalp (n=8), and alopecia totalis/universalis scalp (n=8). RNA was extracted with the PAXgene miRNA kit for fixed scalp, the miRNeasy kit for PBMCs, and the RNeasy kit for mouse skin. immunoSEQ multiplex PCR using 35 Vbeta forward primers and 13 Jbeta reverse primers was used to amplify TCRbeta CDR3 regions.

Libraries were built with the immunoSEQ multiplex PCR assay. For TCR sequencing, RNA was extracted from every sample and reverse transcribed into cDNA to serve as template. SuperScript III was used for first-strand cDNA synthesis, primed with a 2:1 mix of oligo-dT and random hexamers. A synthetic immune receptor repertoire was used to assess amplification bias, and residual bias was removed computationally. As for the authors' bioinformatics: Raw reads were preprocessed for error removal, and CDR3 was defined according to IMGT conventions as running from the conserved cysteine to phenylalanine. To get clonality, Shannon entropy was normalized by log2 of the number of productive unique TCRs and the result was subtracted from 1. CD4 or CD8 identity of scalp clones was inferred by cross-referencing scalp TCRbeta sequences with sorted blood CD4 and CD8 repertoires. TCRdb re-hosts the immuneACCESS table, in-frame sequences only. Its copies lack some clones; in the studies checked, an unresolved V gene accounts for under half of them, and the cause for the rest is not known. V and J calls and clone size are copied from that table; D and trimming were computed from the DNA. For this sample the table gives more than 150,000 clones, of which about 60% were detected only once. Of the sample, roughly an eighth falls within the top ten clones.

Findings and caveats that apply to the study as a whole: During tofacitinib treatment, many expanded lesional clones remained in scalp and blood, and this persistence may partly explain relapse after treatment is stopped. Scalp TCR repertoire analysis is complicated because resident alphabeta T cells in normal human skin are also sequenced, whereas mouse skin is dominated by gammadelta T cells. Compared with mice, TCR sequences shared between patients were less clear, possibly partly because of HLA diversity across the patient population. The treated cohort was small, with a single nonresponder, so links between baseline CD8+ expansion and response need larger studies. Lesional scalp, especially in alopecia totalis/universalis, showed higher clonality and more expanded CD8+ clones than normal scalp, suggesting antigenic drive. Scalp clonality and the number of expanded CD8+ clones among the top 100 scalp clones were significantly decreased by tofacitinib.

This chain joins TRBV5-1 to TRBJ2-3, with the identity of the D gene unclear. The input for sequencing was CD8+ T cells sorted from blood, taken at week 24, from a patient treated with tofacitinib. The receptor comes from a human donor with alopecia areata. Read as DNA, the sequence is TGCGCCAGCAGCCTAAGGACGTCAGATACGCAGTATTTT. It translates as CASSLRTSDTQYF. Where the CDR3 stops, the reference TRBV5-1 and TRBJ2-3 genes take over; the full variable domain is KAGVTQTPRYLIKTRGQQVTLSCSPISGHRSVSWYQQTPGQGLQFLFEYFSETQRNKGNFPGRFSGRQFSNSRSEMNVSTLELGDSALYLCASSLRTSDTQYFGPGTRLTVL.